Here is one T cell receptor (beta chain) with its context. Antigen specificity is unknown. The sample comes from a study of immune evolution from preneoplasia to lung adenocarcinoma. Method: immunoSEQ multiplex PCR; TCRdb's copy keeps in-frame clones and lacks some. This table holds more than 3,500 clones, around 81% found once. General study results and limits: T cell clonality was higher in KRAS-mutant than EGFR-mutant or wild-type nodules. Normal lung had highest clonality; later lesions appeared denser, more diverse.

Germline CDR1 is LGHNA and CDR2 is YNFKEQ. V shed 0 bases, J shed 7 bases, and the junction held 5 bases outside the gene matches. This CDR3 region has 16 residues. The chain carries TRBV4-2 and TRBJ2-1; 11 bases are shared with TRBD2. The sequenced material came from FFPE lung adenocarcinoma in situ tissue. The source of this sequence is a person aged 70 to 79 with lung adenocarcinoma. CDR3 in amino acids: CASSQELLAGANEQFF. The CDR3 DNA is TGTGCCAGCAGCCAAGAACTACTAGCGGGAGCGAATGAGCAGTTCTTC.